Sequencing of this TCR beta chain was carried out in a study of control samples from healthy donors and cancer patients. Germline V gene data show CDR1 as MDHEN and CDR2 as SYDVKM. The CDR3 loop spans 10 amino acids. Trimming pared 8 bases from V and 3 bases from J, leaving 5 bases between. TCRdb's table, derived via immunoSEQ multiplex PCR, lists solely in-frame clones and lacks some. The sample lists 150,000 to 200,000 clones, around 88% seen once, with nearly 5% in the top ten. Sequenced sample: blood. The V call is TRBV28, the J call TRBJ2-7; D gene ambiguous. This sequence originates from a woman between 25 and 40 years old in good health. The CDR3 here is CASGDYEQYF. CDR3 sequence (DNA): TGTGCCAGCGGGGACTACGAGCAGTACTTC.